Sequencing of this T cell receptor beta chain was carried out in a study of OX40 agonist ivuxolimab in advanced cancers. Some background on the complete study: The costimulatory receptor OX40 (CD134) was targeted by ivuxolimab, a fully human IgG2 agonistic monoclonal antibody. Intravenous ivuxolimab was administered to patients every 2 weeks at six dose levels: 0.01, 0.1, 0.3, 1.5, 3 and 10 mg/kg. Among the roughly 50 dose-escalation patients, about 19 had hepatocellular carcinoma, approximately 15 melanoma, 9 renal cell carcinoma and 9 head and neck cancer. A male proportion of under 85% and a mean age of roughly 58 years, ranging from 23 to 79, were recorded for the dose-escalation cohort. Patients were allowed to have had prior anti-PD-1, anti-PD-L1 or anti-CTLA-4 therapy, and more than 35% of the dose-escalation patients had been treated with checkpoint inhibitors. Partial responses occurred in three dose-escalation patients: two with cutaneous melanoma and one with hepatocellular carcinoma. The purpose of peripheral TCRbeta sequencing was to test whether ivuxolimab changed TCR sequence diversity and led to clonal T-cell expansion. The paper covers the monotherapy dose-escalation part of the phase I ivuxolimab trial, which included N ≈ 54 patients. Overall results and qualifications from the work: In the 0.1-3.0 mg/kg groups, partial responders were among the patients with the lowest normalized peripheral clonal expansion, particularly in CD8+ T cells. Clonal expansion of both CD4+ and CD8+ blood T cells was observed from baseline to week 6 at doses 0.1 to 3.0 mg/kg. Low levels of normalized T-cell clonal expansion were also seen in some nonresponding patients. Which antigens the clonally expanded peripheral T cells were specific for was not determined. After ivuxolimab, CD8+ T cells had more expanded clones than CD4+ T cells on average.

Between the V and J ends, shortened by 1 base and 5 bases respectively, the junction contains 12 bases. The CDR3 covers 14 residues, taking in both the cysteine and the phenylalanine. CDR3 DNA only is kept here, 42 bases in frame from base 1. The germline V gene provides CDR1 SGHVS and CDR2 FNYEAQ. To sequence the TCRbeta CDR3 region, genomic DNA was isolated from the sorted cells. The immunoSEQ Assay was used for sequencing of TCRbeta CDR3 regions. The clones in this table, taken by TCRdb from immuneACCESS, are in-frame only. Not every clone is retained; where verified, under half of the shortfall comes from an unresolved V gene, and the cause of the rest is unknown. This sample holds about 20,000 clones; about 93% were observed only once. The ten most abundant clones make up 50% to 60% of the sample. Patients with autoimmune disease history or receiving systemic immunosuppression were excluded from the trial. In every dose cohort, peripheral blood was drawn for TCR sequencing at baseline, cycle 4 day 1, and cycle 7 day 1. Samples came from an open-label, multicenter, first-in-human phase I dose-escalation trial of ivuxolimab. Adults with locally advanced or metastatic head and neck squamous cell, hepatocellular, melanoma or renal cell carcinoma were enrolled in the trial. Before TCR sequencing, CD4+ T cells and CD8+ T cells were sorted from peripheral blood as separate populations.

In regard to this clone: Its antigen target is currently unknown. No much larger clone exists at a distance of one base, and base qualities are not known.

The source of this sequence is an adult with an advanced solid tumor such as melanoma, head and neck, liver or kidney cancer. This receptor chain uses TRBV7-6 and TRBJ2-7; the D gene is not confidently resolved. Source: CD4+ or CD8+ T cells sorted from blood, taken in a trial of the OX40 agonist ivuxolimab. The CDR3 region reads CASSLDPLSNEQYF. The sequence in DNA is TGTGCCAGCAGCTTAGATCCCCTATCCAACGAGCAGTACTTC.